This T cell receptor (beta chain) was sequenced for a study of synovial regulatory T cells in juvenile arthritis. The study's findings and limits: Inflammation-associated Treg cells in blood had less TCR diversity than the remaining blood Treg cells.

Donors were around 11 juvenile idiopathic arthritis patients with active disease, 3 polyarticular and 8 oligoarticular. Patients had median age roughly 12 years, range about 2.1-25. Germline V gene lookup returns CDR1 SGHRS and CDR2 YFSETQ. The CDR3 runs to 18 residues. DNA is not on record. Assay: immunoSEQ multiplex PCR; the TCRdb copy retains only in-frame clones and omits some. Its table records 9,600 or so clones. Worth noting for this clone: What it binds is not known.

The sequence was collected from a donor younger than 30 with juvenile idiopathic arthritis. The chain links TRBV5-1 to TRBJ2-5; TCRdb's assignment of TRBD2 cannot be checked, as there is no DNA. Specimen: Treg cells from blood. Subset here: remaining (HLA-DR-negative) circulating blood Treg cells. The CDR3 is CASSLVIASGRSGETQYF.